This TCR beta chain was recorded in a study of identical twins. Germline lookup yields CDR1 SGHRS and CDR2 YFSETQ. V dropped 4 bases and J dropped 6 bases, with 16 bases sitting between them. The CDR3 has 15 residues. From the 5' RACE reads, TCRdb called clonotypes with MiXCR, one entry per CDR3 protein. The profile shows a few hundred thousand distinct CDR3 sequences, 20% to 30% of them singletons. These sequences were also reported in another study, on T cells expressing NK-cell markers. From that study: A few of the donors also had these clonotypes leading their CD3+CD56-NKG2C+ fraction.

This chain uses TRBV5-1 with TRBJ2-2; a possible D gene is TRBD2 (6 bases). The receptor comes from a woman younger than 35 in good health. Material for sequencing was CD4+ T cells sorted from blood. The CDR3, as DNA: TGCGCCAGCAGCCCGACTAGTAGTTGGGCCGGGGAGCTGTTTTTT. Protein sequence: CASSPTSSWAGELFF.